This T cell receptor beta chain was identified in a study of blood T cells in healthy people across ages. Study-level results: In older individuals, TCR beta diversity per million T cells was lower, falling roughly linearly with age. Researchers said unsorted PBMCs prevented a conclusive naive versus antigen-experienced comparison.

The authors ran a second PCR of about 6 to 11 cycles using a sample-barcoded 5' primer and a J-beta primer mix. TCRdb used MiXCR to reprocess the 5' RACE reads, holding one entry per CDR3 protein. The table records about 1 million distinct CDR3 sequences, 45% of them present only once. On this clonotype itself: The antigen is undetermined.

V was shortened by 1 base and J by 3 bases, with 14 bases between the two germline ends. The CDR3 spans 16 residues. Germline CDR1 SGHDT, CDR2 YYEEEE. Sample: blood. The clonotype originates from an older woman in good health. The chain employs TRBV5-6 and TRBJ2-4; D may be TRBD1 (6 bases). The DNA for the CDR3 is TGTGCCAGCAGCTTGTGGCAGGGGTTGGACAAAAACATTCAGTACTTC. Translating it yields CASSLWQGLDKNIQYF.